These 7 T cell receptor beta chains were all obtained from the same sample, sequenced in a study of vaccination effects on CD4 cells after COVID-19. Viral peptide pools were used in the ViraFEST assay to expand antigen-specific CD4+ T cells, and sequencing came afterward. Cells that had been cultured for nine to eleven days were the source of isolated CD4+ T cells. Vaccine recipients lacked prior SARS-CoV-2 infection and had negative nucleocapsid antibodies. Sequenced by immunoSEQ multiplex PCR; TCRdb stores in-frame clones only, minus some. The table shows 20,000 to 30,000 clones, with 65% to 75% occurring only once. These receptors have no identified antigens. Sequenced here: CD4+ T cells from PBMCs cultured with SARS-CoV-2 spike peptides, sampled before COVID-19 vaccination. These receptors all stem from a human donor who received a COVID-19 vaccine.

CDR3 sequence: CASSLASVVGETQYF. The CDR3 region has the DNA TGTGCCAGCAGCTTAGCGTCGGTGGTGGGGGAGACCCAGTACTTC. The V gene is TRBV7-2, the J gene TRBJ2-5, with D uncertain. V gave up 0 bases and J gave up 5 bases, with 13 bases separating them. Germline CDR1 and CDR2: SGHTA and FQGNSA. The CDR3 is 15 residues long.

This clone was detected only a few times. This chain joins TRBV3-1 (or the pseudogene TRBV3-2) and TRBJ2-5, with a possible D match to TRBD2 (6 bases). This CDR3 spans 16 amino acids. The V end was cut by 1 base, the J end by 1 base, with 13 bases between. Looked up from germline, CDR1 is LGHDT and CDR2 is YNNKEL (reference sequence). CDR3 in DNA: TGTGCCAGCAGCCAAGTTCCCGGGACTGTCCAAGAGACCCAGTACTTC. Residues: CASSQVPGTVQETQYF.

The gene calls are TRBV12-5 and TRBJ2-5; no clear D. The germline gives CDR1 LGHNT, CDR2 FRNRAP. V was pared by 7 bases and J by 5 bases, with 8 bases between. CDR3 length: 11 amino acids. The CDR3 loop is CASEWRETQYF. Written as DNA, the CDR3 is TGTGCTAGTGAGTGGCGGGAGACCCAGTACTTC.

This chain joins TRBV2 and TRBJ1-6, with TRBD1 matching 12 bases. This CDR3 spans 14 amino acids. Germline loops: CDR1 SNHLY, CDR2 FYNNEI. V gave up 5 bases and J gave up 9 bases; unmatched junction bases: 2. The DNA for the CDR3 is TGTGCCAGCAGTAGGGACAGGGGGCCTTCACCCCTCCACTTT. This encodes CASSRDRGPSPLHF.

The J gene is TRBJ2-3, the V gene TRBV11-3; D is undetermined. With 1 base removed from V and 0 bases from J, the gap between germline ends came to 8 bases. CDR3 length equals 15 residues. Germline V gives CDR1 SGHNT, CDR2 YENEEA. CDR3 in DNA: TGTGCCAGCAGCTTAGGAGGTTTAAGCACAGATACGCAGTATTTT. Amino acids: CASSLGGLSTDTQYF. Variable domain in full (rest from reference TRBV11-3 and TRBJ2-3): EAGVVQSPRYKIIEKKQPVAFWCNPISGHNTLYWYLQNLGQGPELLIRYENEEAVDDSQLPKDRFSAERLKGVDSTLKIQPAELGDSAVYLCASSLGGLSTDTQYFGPGTRLTVL.

The chain carries TRBV2 and TRBJ2-1; the D call may be TRBD1 or TRBD2 (5 bases each). V lost 3 bases and J 9 bases, leaving 12 bases between the germline ends. Germline CDR1 and CDR2: SNHLY and FYNNEI. CDR3 length equals 13 residues. The CDR3 sequence is CASSDVGAGEQFF. DNA for the CDR3: TGTGCCAGCAGTGACGTAGGGGCGGGTGAGCAGTTCTTC.

The chain links TRBV7-8 to TRBJ2-3; 16 positions agree with TRBD2. J lost 3 bases, V lost 3 bases, and 9 bases had no gene match. The length of the CDR3 is 19 residues. Germline values: CDR1 SGHVS, CDR2 FQNEAQ. The CDR3 sequence: CASSFLGLAGGRKTDTQYF. The CDR3 DNA sequence: TGTGCCAGCAGCTTCCTGGGACTAGCGGGGGGGCGGAAGACAGATACGCAGTATTTT.